One and the same sample provided the 30 T cell receptor beta chains below, sequenced in a study of blood T cell repertoires in COVID-19. The method was immunoSEQ multiplex PCR; TCRdb's version includes in-frame clones alone and lacks a portion of them. The data hold around 60,000 clones, with 80% to 90% observed a single time. Sequences were obtained from peripheral blood. The receptors originated from a man at least 80 years old with acute or convalescent COVID-19.

This chain connects TRBV2 to TRBJ2-7; possibly TRBD1 for D (5 bases). This CDR3 has 15 residues. Germline assignment: CDR1 SNHLY and CDR2 FYNNEI. Deletions cut 10 bases from V and 5 bases from J, with 24 bases between. CDR3 in amino acids: CATRASQVRLDEQYF. The CDR3 bases are TGTGCCACTAGGGCTTCACAGGTTCGGCTGGACGAGCAGTACTTC.

The chain employs TRBV20-1 and TRBJ1-4, with D possibly matching TRBD1 (6 bases). The CDR3 is 15 residues long. Germline assignment: CDR1 DFQATT and CDR2 SNEGSKA (reference sequence). Trimming took off 3 bases at V and 3 bases at J, with 14 bases between the two ends. The CDR3 region has the DNA TGCAGTGCTAGTAACAGGGCCGTTGCTAATGAAAAACTGTTTTTT. Translating gives CSASNRAVANEKLFF.

As DNA, the CDR3 is TGTGCCAGCAGCGGACAGGGGGATGGCTACACCTTC. Its protein product is CASSGQGDGYTF. The genes are TRBV7-9 and TRBJ1-2, with TRBD1 identical over 10 bases. V was pared by 5 bases and J by 6 bases, with 0 bases of the junction left unmatched. The CDR3 spans 12 residues. The V gene's germline CDR1 is SEHNR and CDR2 FQNEAQ (reference sequence).

V usage is TRBV5-1 and J usage is TRBJ2-5, with 8 bases fitting TRBD1. In germline, CDR1 is SGHRS, CDR2 YFSETQ. Trimming took 4 bases from V and 5 from J; bases not matched to a gene: 10. This CDR3 contains 15 residues. The CDR3 reads CASSPSRTGLETQYF. In DNA form, the CDR3 reads TGCGCCAGCAGCCCCAGCCGGACAGGGCTGGAGACCCAGTACTTC.

This chain links TRBV3-1 (or the pseudogene TRBV3-2) with TRBJ1-5; possibly TRBD1 for D (5 bases). The CDR3 consists of 15 residues. Germline V gene data show CDR1 as LGHDT and CDR2 as YNNKEL (reference sequence). Trimming cost V 0 bases and J 9 bases, with 15 bases left between them. The CDR3 spells CASSQEPGSKRPQHF. DNA of the CDR3: TGTGCCAGCAGCCAAGAACCAGGGTCTAAGCGGCCCCAGCATTTT.

V usage is TRBV4-1 and J usage is TRBJ2-5; perhaps TRBD2 as D (7 bases). CDR1 is MGHRA and CDR2 is YSYEKL in the germline V gene. This CDR3 is built from 17 residues. Between the trimmed V and J ends, which lost 4 bases and 3 bases, there was a span of 21 bases. CDR3 DNA sequence: TGCGCCAGCAGCCGACAAAGTGGGGGGGGCCGCGAAGAGACCCAGTACTTC. This translates into CASSRQSGGGREETQYF.

J is TRBJ2-4 and V is TRBV19, with TRBD1 identical over 10 bases. The V gene's germline CDR1 is LNHDA and CDR2 SQIVND (reference sequence). The CDR3 totals 15 residues. The V and J ends lost 6 bases and 6 bases, in that order; junction bases with no gene match: 8. CDR3 protein: CASRSLTGGSNIQYF. The CDR3 DNA reads TGTGCCAGTAGATCTCTGACAGGGGGCTCAAACATTCAGTACTTC.

CDR3 DNA: TGTGCCAGCAGTTTATTAGCGGCGAACACCGGGGAGCTGTTTTTT. Encoded protein: CASSLLAANTGELFF. This rearrangement joins TRBV6-5 to TRBJ2-2; TRBD2 might be the D (6 bases). Trimming took off 4 bases at V and 0 bases at J, with 9 bases between the two ends. This CDR3 contains 15 residues. Germline loops: CDR1 MNHEY, CDR2 SVGAGI.

The J gene is TRBJ2-7, the V gene TRBV10-3; TRBD1 might be the D (6 bases). Trimming stripped 5 bases from V and 0 bases from J, with 11 bases between. Germline CDR1 is ENHRY and CDR2 is SYGVKD. The length of the CDR3 is 14 residues. The CDR3 loop reads CAISRGTNSYEQYF. In nucleotides, the CDR3 is TGTGCCATCAGTCGAGGGACAAACTCCTACGAGCAGTACTTC.

The rearrangement links TRBV27 to TRBJ1-5, with TRBD1 as a possible D gene (6 bases). CDR1 is MNHEY and CDR2 is SMNVEV in the germline V gene (reference sequence). This CDR3 has 14 residues. Trimming shortened V by 8 bases and J by 0 bases, and 11 bases separated the two germline ends. As DNA, the CDR3 is TGTGCCAGCGGGACAAGTTATAGCAATCAGCCCCAGCATTTT. Translation: CASGTSYSNQPQHF.

CDR3 residues: CSASTGGRFGTDTQYF. The CDR3 DNA reads as TGCAGTGCTAGTACGGGCGGGCGCTTTGGCACAGATACGCAGTATTTT. The chain has TRBV20-1 and TRBJ2-3; a weak D match, TRBD2 (5 bases). The germline V gene encodes CDR1 DFQATT and CDR2 SNEGSKA (reference sequence). Trimming pared 3 bases from V and 1 base from J, leaving 17 bases between. The CDR3 runs 16 residues.

The V and J genes are TRBV29-1 and TRBJ2-3; 7 nucleotides align to TRBD1. CDR1 is SQVTM and CDR2 is ANQGSEA in the germline V gene. This CDR3 spans 19 amino acids. After removal of 0 bases from V and 4 bases from J, the junction contained 19 bases not matched to a gene. The CDR3, as DNA: TGCAGCGTTGAAGATCATGGGTACAGGGGCTACGGGACAGCAGATACGCAGTATTTT. Its protein is CSVEDHGYRGYGTADTQYF.

As DNA, the CDR3 is TGTGCCAGCAGTTTAGTTTCGGCGTCTAGGCAGTACTTC. Translated: CASSLVSASRQYF. The J gene is TRBJ2-7, the V gene TRBV28; no clear D. The CDR3 spans 13 residues. The V gene lost 2 bases and the J gene lost 9 bases, with 14 bases spanning the gap. Germline assignment: CDR1 MDHEN and CDR2 SYDVKM.

V usage is TRBV5-1 and J usage is TRBJ2-5, with 9 bases fitting TRBD1. Trimming took 0 bases from V and 10 from J; bases not matched to a gene: 10. Germline CDR1 reads SGHRS; CDR2 reads YFSETQ. This CDR3 has 15 amino acids. As DNA, the CDR3 is TGCGCCAGCAGCTTGGGGGGGACAGGGAGTAGAGGCCAGTACTTC. It specifies CASSLGGTGSRGQYF.

This clone was observed a single time. V is TRBV3-1 (or the pseudogene TRBV3-2) and J is TRBJ2-5; D not resolved. In germline, CDR1 is LGHDT, CDR2 YNNKEL (reference sequence). Deletions cut 0 bases from V and 0 bases from J, with 8 bases between. The CDR3 extends over 15 amino acids. CDR3 protein: CASSQDPGYQETQYF. In nucleotides, the CDR3 is TGTGCCAGCAGCCAAGACCCGGGTTACCAAGAGACCCAGTACTTC.

The V call is TRBV11-2, the J call TRBJ2-7; 8 bases match TRBD2. V shed 2 bases, J shed 2 bases, and the junction held 8 bases outside the gene matches. The CDR3 consists of 16 residues. Germline CDR1 and CDR2: SGHAT and FQNNGV. DNA of the CDR3: TGTGCCAGCAGCTTACCATTGACGGGGGGGGCCTACGAGCAGTACTTC. It translates to CASSLPLTGGAYEQYF. The full variable domain, its missing parts supplied by reference TRBV11-2 and TRBJ2-7, is EAGVAQSPRYKIIEKRQSVAFWCNPISGHATLYWYQQILGQGPKLLIQFQNNGVVDDSQLPKDRFSAERLKGVDSTLKIQPAKLEDSAVYLCASSLPLTGGAYEQYFGPGTRLTVT.

The CDR3 reads CASSFSGAEAFF. The CDR3 nucleotides read TGTGCCAGCAGCTTCTCGGGTGCTGAAGCTTTCTTT. The J gene is TRBJ1-1, the V gene TRBV11-3; D call uncertain. Germline V gene sequence: CDR1 SGHNT, CDR2 YENEEA. This CDR3 spans 12 amino acids. Trimming pared 3 bases from V and 6 bases from J, leaving 8 bases between.

This clone showed up just once. The V call is TRBV5-6, the J call TRBJ2-7, with no clear D. Per the germline V gene, CDR1 is SGHDT and CDR2 is YYEEEE. V gave up 2 bases and J gave up 6 bases, with 12 bases separating them. The CDR3 runs 13 residues. CDR3 loop: CASSFGPSGEQYF. For the CDR3, the DNA is TGTGCCAGCAGCTTTGGTCCGTCCGGCGAGCAGTACTTC. Based on the CDR3 plus reference TRBV5-6 and TRBJ2-7, the full variable domain is DAGVTQSPTHLIKTRGQQVTLRCSPKSGHDTVSWYQQALGQGPQFIFQYYEEEERQRGNFPDRFSGHQFPNYSSELNVNALLLGDSALYLCASSFGPSGEQYFGPGTRLTVT.

This sequence joins TRBV19 and TRBJ2-3; a possible D gene is TRBD2 (5 bases). V was clipped by 8 bases and J by 6 bases, with 15 bases between them. The CDR3 contains 13 residues. Germline-derived CDR1 and CDR2 are LNHDA and SQIVND (reference sequence). CDR3 loop: CASGSRISDTQYF. The CDR3 DNA follows: TGTGCCAGTGGGAGCAGGATTTCCGATACGCAGTATTTT. Full variable domain (missing parts from reference TRBV19 and TRBJ2-3): DGGITQSPKYLFRKEGQNVTLSCEQNLNHDAMYWYRQDPGQGLRLIYYSQIVNDFQKGDIAEGYSVSREKKESFPLTVTSAQKNPTAFYLCASGSRISDTQYFGPGTRLTVL.

This clone came up a few times. In DNA, the CDR3 is TGCGCCAGCAGAACCGACAGGTATGGCTACACCTTC. It yields the protein CASRTDRYGYTF. The chain has TRBV5-1 and TRBJ1-2, with D perhaps TRBD1 (6 bases). Trimming took off 5 bases at V and 5 bases at J, with 10 bases between the two ends. The CDR3 extends over 12 amino acids. CDR1 and CDR2 from the germline V gene are SGHRS and YFSETQ.

The CDR3 bases are TGTGCCAGCAACCACCGGGGGGGGGTATACAATGAGCAGTTCTTC. Its translation: CASNHRGGVYNEQFF. The chain recombines TRBV6-5 with TRBJ2-1, with TRBD2 identical over 8 bases. V trimming: 7 bases; J trimming: 4 bases; junction bases outside the gene matches: 9. The CDR3 runs 15 residues. Germline V gene lookup returns CDR1 MNHEY and CDR2 SVGAGI.

V gene TRBV11-1 combines with J gene TRBJ2-2; 7 bases match TRBD1. The V gene's germline CDR1 is SGHAT and CDR2 FQDESV (reference sequence). There are 14 residues in the CDR3. J was trimmed by 3 bases and V by 3 bases; bases with no gene match: 1. CDR3 amino acids: CASSLDRYTGELFF. The CDR3 DNA sequence: TGTGCCAGCAGCTTGGACAGGTACACCGGGGAGCTGTTTTTT.

The chain recombines TRBV14 with TRBJ2-5; D is unclear. The V gene's germline CDR1 is SGHDN and CDR2 FVKESK. Trimming left V 0 bases short and J 4 bases short, with 6 bases between. This CDR3 spans 13 amino acids. For the CDR3, the DNA is TGTGCCAGCAGCCAAGACCTGCGAGAGACCCAGTACTTC. It is translated as CASSQDLRETQYF.

This clone appeared a few times. This specimen includes other DNA sequences encoding the same CDR3. The chain combines TRBV5-1 with TRBJ2-7, with D perhaps matching TRBD1 (6 bases). V was clipped by 0 bases and J by 2 bases, with 9 bases between them. Germline V CDR1 and CDR2: SGHRS, YFSETQ. The CDR3 spans 14 residues. CDR3 bases: TGCGCCAGCAGCTTGGGGCAGGGGCCCTACGAGCAGTACTTC. The encoded protein is CASSLGQGPYEQYF.

V and J are TRBV2 and TRBJ1-2; TRBD1 might be the D (5 bases). V dropped 4 bases and J dropped 4 bases, with 13 bases sitting between them. CDR1 is SNHLY, CDR2 FYNNEI, per germline. The length of the CDR3 is 14 residues. CDR3 sequence: CASSGQGAFYGYTF. In DNA, the CDR3 is TGTGCCAGCAGTGGGCAGGGCGCATTCTATGGCTACACCTTC.

This sequence joins TRBV18 and TRBJ1-1, with a weak D call TRBD1 (6 bases). The CDR3 consists of 15 residues. Per the germline V gene, CDR1 is KGHSH and CDR2 is LQKENI. Trimming shortened V by 2 bases and J by 0 bases, and 10 bases separated the two germline ends. This CDR3 is CASSPWTAMNTEAFF. In nucleotides, the CDR3 is TGTGCCAGCTCACCATGGACAGCCATGAACACTGAAGCTTTCTTT.

The gene calls are TRBV19 and TRBJ1-5; D call uncertain. V shed 3 bases and J shed 0 bases, with 9 bases lying between them. Germline CDR1 LNHDA, CDR2 SQIVND (reference sequence). The length of the CDR3 is 15 residues. DNA for the CDR3: TGTGCCAGTAGTATCCTCAGAAATAGCAATCAGCCCCAGCATTTT. Translation gives CASSILRNSNQPQHF.

In this sample, this clone turned up once. This chain links TRBV2 with TRBJ1-5; the match to TRBD1 covers 7 bases. There are 14 residues in the CDR3. Trimming cost V 10 bases and J 2 bases; bases outside gene matches: 8. Germline assignment: CDR1 SNHLY and CDR2 FYNNEI. The CDR3 region has the DNA TGTGCCACCGGAATCGACAGGGGCAATCAGCCCCAGCATTTT. Translating gives CATGIDRGNQPQHF.

The rearrangement links TRBV19 to TRBJ1-1; D uncertain. Germline CDR1 and CDR2: LNHDA and SQIVND (reference sequence). CDR3 length: 17 amino acids. Trimming pared 1 base from V and 2 bases from J, leaving 17 bases between. DNA for the CDR3: TGTGCCAGTAGTATAGGAGGATCACTACCCAGCAACACTGAAGCTTTCTTT. Its protein product is CASSIGGSLPSNTEAFF.

This chain connects TRBV2 to TRBJ1-1; 8 nucleotides line up with TRBD1. Per germline, CDR1 SNHLY and CDR2 FYNNEI. The CDR3 runs 14 residues. The V and J ends lost 7 bases and 0 bases, in that order; junction bases with no gene match: 4. Here the CDR3 reads CASKAGQVNTEAFF. CDR3 coding DNA: TGTGCCAGCAAAGCGGGACAGGTGAACACTGAAGCTTTCTTT.